A single sample gave rise to the 8 T cell receptor beta chains below, sequenced in a study of blood T cell repertoires in COVID-19 (dated by TCRdb to 2018 to 2020). Libraries were constructed by the immunoSEQ multiplex PCR assay. The table was pulled from immuneACCESS by TCRdb, which kept in-frame rearrangements only. Such tables lose some clones; where checked, under half of the loss comes from unresolved V genes, and the rest has no known cause. The sample data list about 160,000 clones, and about 85% of these were observed just once. The top ten constitute 6.9% of the sample. The specimen was peripheral blood. These receptors were obtained from an older man with COVID-19, enrolled during active disease.

The chain recombines TRBV29-1 with TRBJ2-5; 7 bases fit TRBD1. V lost 8 bases to trimming and J lost 5 bases; unmatched junction nucleotides: 8. This CDR3 region has 12 residues. Germline V gives CDR1 SQVTM, CDR2 ANQGSEA. CDR3 region: CSLQGMGETQYF. The CDR3 DNA follows: TGCAGCTTACAGGGGATGGGGGAGACCCAGTACTTC.

The J gene is TRBJ1-1, the V gene TRBV10-3; a weak D match, TRBD1 (6 bases). The CDR3 extends over 15 amino acids. CDR1 is ENHRY and CDR2 is SYGVKD in the germline V gene. V lost 3 bases, J lost 1 base, and 12 bases lay in between. In DNA, the CDR3 is TGTGCCATCAGTGATTGGACAGCCCCGAACACTGAAGCTTTCTTT. It is translated as CAISDWTAPNTEAFF.

The chain couples TRBV19 to TRBJ1-4, with 7 bases fitting TRBD1. From germline, CDR1 is LNHDA and CDR2 SQIVND (reference sequence). The length of the CDR3 is 16 residues. Losses at the gene ends were 4 bases for V and 0 bases for J; bases not matched to a gene: 5. In DNA form, the CDR3 reads TGTGCCAGTAGTAATAACAGGGGTGCAACTAATGAAAAACTGTTTTTT. Translation: CASSNNRGATNEKLFF.

V and J are TRBV7-9 and TRBJ2-3; 10 bases align to TRBD1. CDR3 size: 15 residues. Germline values: CDR1 SEHNR, CDR2 FQNEAQ (reference sequence). V trimming: 5 bases; J trimming: 1 base; junction bases outside the gene matches: 3. The CDR3 coding sequence is TGTGCCAGCAGCCGCGGGACAGGGGGCACAGATACGCAGTATTTT. Protein product: CASSRGTGGTDTQYF.

The J gene is TRBJ1-1, the V gene TRBV18; no clear D gene. Germline V lookup: CDR1 KGHSH, CDR2 LQKENI. This CDR3 is 14 amino acids long. Trimming left V 0 bases short and J 10 bases short, with 15 bases between. CDR3 protein: CASSPPAPPSGAFF. The DNA of the CDR3 is TGTGCCAGCTCACCACCTGCTCCCCCCTCCGGAGCTTTCTTT.

The chain combines TRBV27 with TRBJ1-5; no definite D call. There are 13 residues in the CDR3. The V gene's germline CDR1 is MNHEY and CDR2 SMNVEV (reference sequence). V lost 2 bases, J lost 8 bases, and 10 bases lay in between. The CDR3: CASSLIPLEPQHF. The CDR3, as DNA: TGTGCCAGCAGTTTAATTCCTCTAGAGCCCCAGCATTTT.

The chain joins TRBV27 to TRBJ2-3; 9 bases fit TRBD2. The ends lost 5 bases at V and 5 bases at J; junction bases unmatched: 11. From germline, CDR1 is MNHEY and CDR2 SMNVEV (reference sequence). This CDR3 is 16 amino acids long. The CDR3 DNA sequence: TGTGCCAGCAGTCCCCGGCTAGCGGGGAAGTTAGATACGCAGTATTTT. Translating it yields CASSPRLAGKLDTQYF.

In nucleotides, the CDR3 is TGTGCCACCATACCTCGGACAGGGGGCGGCTACGAGCAGTACTTC. Amino acid sequence: CATIPRTGGGYEQYF. The J gene is TRBJ2-7, the V gene TRBV24-1; 11 bases align to TRBD1. The CDR3 is 15 amino acids. Germline loops: CDR1 KGHDR, CDR2 SFDVKD. V lost 8 bases, J lost 3 bases, and 8 bases stayed unmatched.